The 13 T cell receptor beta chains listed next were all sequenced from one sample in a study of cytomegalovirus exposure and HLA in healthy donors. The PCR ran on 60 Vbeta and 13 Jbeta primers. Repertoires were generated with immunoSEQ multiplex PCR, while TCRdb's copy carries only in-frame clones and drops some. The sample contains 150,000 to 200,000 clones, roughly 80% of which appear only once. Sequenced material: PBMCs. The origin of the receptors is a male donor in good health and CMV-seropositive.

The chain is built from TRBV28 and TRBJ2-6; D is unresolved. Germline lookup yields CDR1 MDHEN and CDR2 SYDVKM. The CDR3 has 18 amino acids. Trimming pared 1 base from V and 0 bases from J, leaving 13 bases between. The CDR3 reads CASSLLGRFGSGANVLTF. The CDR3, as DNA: TGTGCCAGCAGTTTATTGGGCAGGTTCGGCTCTGGGGCCAACGTCCTGACTTTC.

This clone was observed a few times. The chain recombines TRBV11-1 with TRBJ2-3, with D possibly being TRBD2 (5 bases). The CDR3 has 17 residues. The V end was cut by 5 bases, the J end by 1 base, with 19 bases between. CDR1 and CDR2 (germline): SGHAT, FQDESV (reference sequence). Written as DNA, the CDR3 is TGTGCCAGCAGCCAAGGGCCTTGGGCGGAGGGCACAGATACGCAGTATTTT. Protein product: CASSQGPWAEGTDTQYF. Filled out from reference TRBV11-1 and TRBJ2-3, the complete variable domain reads EAEVAQSPRYKITEKSQAVAFWCDPISGHATLYWYRQILGQGPELLVQFQDESVVDDSQLPKDRFSAERLKGVDSTLKIQPAELGDSAMYLCASSQGPWAEGTDTQYFGPGTRLTVL.

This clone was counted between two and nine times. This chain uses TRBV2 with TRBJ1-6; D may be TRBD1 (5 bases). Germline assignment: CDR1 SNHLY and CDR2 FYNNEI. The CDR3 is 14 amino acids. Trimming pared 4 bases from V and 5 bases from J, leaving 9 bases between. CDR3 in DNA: TGTGCCAGCAGTGCGACAGTCAATAATTCACCCCTCCACTTT. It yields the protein CASSATVNNSPLHF. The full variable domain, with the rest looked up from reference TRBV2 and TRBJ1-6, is EPEVTQTPSHQVTQMGQEVILRCVPISNHLYFYWYRQILGQKVEFLVSFYNNEISEKSEIFDDQFSVERPDGSNFTLKIRSTKLEDSAMYFCASSATVNNSPLHFGNGTRLTVT.

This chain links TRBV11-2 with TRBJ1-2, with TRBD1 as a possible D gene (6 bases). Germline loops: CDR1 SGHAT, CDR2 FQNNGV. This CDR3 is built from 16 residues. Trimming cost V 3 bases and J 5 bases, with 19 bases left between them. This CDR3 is CASSFPYREGLYGYTF. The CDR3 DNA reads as TGTGCCAGCAGCTTCCCATACAGGGAGGGCCTATATGGCTACACCTTC.

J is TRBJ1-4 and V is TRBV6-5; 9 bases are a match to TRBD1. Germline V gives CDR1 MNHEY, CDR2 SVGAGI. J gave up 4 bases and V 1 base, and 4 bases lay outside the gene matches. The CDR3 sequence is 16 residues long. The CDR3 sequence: CASSYYSGQGNEKLFF. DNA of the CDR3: TGTGCCAGCAGTTACTACTCGGGACAGGGTAATGAAAAACTGTTTTTT.

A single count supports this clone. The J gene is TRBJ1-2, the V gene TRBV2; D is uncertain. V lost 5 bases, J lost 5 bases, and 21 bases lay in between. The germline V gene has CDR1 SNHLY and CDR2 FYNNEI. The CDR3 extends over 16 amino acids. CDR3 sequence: CASSPTAGEPVYGYTF. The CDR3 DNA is TGTGCCAGCAGTCCCACAGCCGGGGAACCGGTATATGGCTACACCTTC.

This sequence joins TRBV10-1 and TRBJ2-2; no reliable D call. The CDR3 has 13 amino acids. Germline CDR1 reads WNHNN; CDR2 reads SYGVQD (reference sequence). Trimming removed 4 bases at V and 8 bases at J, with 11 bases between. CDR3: CASSGPSEGELFF. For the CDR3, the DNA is TGCGCCAGCAGTGGTCCTTCCGAGGGGGAGCTGTTTTTT.

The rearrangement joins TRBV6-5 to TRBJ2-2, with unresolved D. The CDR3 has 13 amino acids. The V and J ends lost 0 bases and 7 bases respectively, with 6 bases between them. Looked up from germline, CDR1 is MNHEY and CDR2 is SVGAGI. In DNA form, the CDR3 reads TGTGCCAGCAGTTACTCCTTTGTCGGGGAGCTGTTTTTT. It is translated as CASSYSFVGELFF.

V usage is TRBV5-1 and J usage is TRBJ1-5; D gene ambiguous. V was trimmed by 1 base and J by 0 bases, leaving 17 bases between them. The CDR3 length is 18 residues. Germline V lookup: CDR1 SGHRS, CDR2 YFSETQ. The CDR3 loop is CASSLTPGNPYSNQPQHF. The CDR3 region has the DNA TGCGCCAGCAGCTTGACCCCGGGAAACCCCTATAGCAATCAGCCCCAGCATTTT.

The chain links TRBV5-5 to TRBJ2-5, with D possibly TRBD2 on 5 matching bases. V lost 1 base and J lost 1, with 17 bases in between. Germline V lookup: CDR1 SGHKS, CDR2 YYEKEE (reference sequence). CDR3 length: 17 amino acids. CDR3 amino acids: CASSLQVGEKAQETQYF. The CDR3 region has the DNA TGTGCCAGCAGCTTGCAGGTGGGAGAGAAGGCCCAAGAGACCCAGTACTTC.

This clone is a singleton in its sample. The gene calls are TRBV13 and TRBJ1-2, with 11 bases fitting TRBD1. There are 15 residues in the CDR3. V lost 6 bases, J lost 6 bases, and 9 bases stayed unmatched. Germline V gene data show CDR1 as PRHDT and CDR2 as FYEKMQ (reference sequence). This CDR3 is CASSRKGQGEDGYTF. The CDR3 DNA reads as TGTGCCAGCAGTAGAAAGGGACAGGGGGAGGATGGCTACACCTTC. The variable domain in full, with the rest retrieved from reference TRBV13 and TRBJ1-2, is AAGVIQSPRHLIKEKRETATLKCYPIPRHDTVYWYQQGPGQDPQFLISFYEKMQSDKGSIPDRFSAQQFSDYHSELNMSSLELGDSALYFCASSRKGQGEDGYTFGSGTRLTVV.

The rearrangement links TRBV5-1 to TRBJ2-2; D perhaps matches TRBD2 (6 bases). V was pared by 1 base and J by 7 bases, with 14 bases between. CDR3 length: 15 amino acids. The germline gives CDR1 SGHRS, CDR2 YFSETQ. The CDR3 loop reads CASSLYSSEGGELFF. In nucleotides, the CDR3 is TGCGCCAGCAGCTTGTATTCTAGCGAGGGCGGGGAGCTGTTTTTT. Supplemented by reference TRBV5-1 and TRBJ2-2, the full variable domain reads KAGVTQTPRYLIKTRGQQVTLSCSPISGHRSVSWYQQTPGQGLQFLFEYFSETQRNKGNFPGRFSGRQFSNSRSEMNVSTLELGDSALYLCASSLYSSEGGELFFGEGSRLTVL.

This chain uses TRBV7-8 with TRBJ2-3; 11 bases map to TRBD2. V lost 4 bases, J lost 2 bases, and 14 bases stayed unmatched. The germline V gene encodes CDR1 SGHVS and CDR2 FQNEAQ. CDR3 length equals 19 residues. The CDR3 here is CASSSFSGGAVSATDTQYF. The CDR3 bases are TGTGCCAGCAGCTCCTTTAGCGGGGGGGCGGTTTCGGCCACAGATACGCAGTATTTT.